Below are 29 T cell receptor beta chains sequenced from a single sample in a study of post-analysis software for immune sequencing data. Prepared libraries of TCR beta cDNA carried unique molecular identifiers. TCRdb analysed the PCR reads with MiXCR anew, one entry per CDR3 protein. The sample shows approximately 260,000 distinct CDR3 sequences, approximately 34% of them seen only once. Study results and limitations: Five or six TRBV segments were significantly more frequent in patients than in controls. TRBV5-6, TRBV5-1 and TRBV20-1 were among these segments.

These receptors' targets are unknown. The source material was blood. These TCRs come from a girl aged 10-17 years with multiple sclerosis.

In this sample, this clonotype turned up many times. The rearrangement uses TRBV5-5 and TRBJ1-1, with D maybe TRBD1 (6 bases). The CDR3 contains 13 residues. Trimming stripped 4 bases from V and 4 bases from J, with 11 bases between. Germline values: CDR1 SGHKS, CDR2 YYEKEE (reference sequence). The DNA for the CDR3 is TGTGCCAGCAGCATAGGGGGTGGCACTGAAGCTTTCTTT. It codes for CASSIGGGTEAFF.

This clonotype was observed many times. The chain has TRBV7-8 and TRBJ2-3; possibly TRBD2 for D (7 bases). Trimming stripped 3 bases from V and 1 base from J, with 11 bases between. Germline-derived CDR1 and CDR2 are SGHVS and FQNEAQ. The CDR3 loop spans 15 amino acids. CDR3 nucleotides: TGTGCCAGCAGCTTCTCGGGGGGCGGCACAGATACGCAGTATTTT. This sequence encodes CASSFSGGGTDTQYF.

The chain uses TRBV20-1 and TRBJ2-4; 8 bases agree with TRBD1. Germline trimming cut 1 base from V and 7 bases from J; bases unmatched to any gene: 6. This CDR3 has 14 amino acids. The germline V gene encodes CDR1 DFQATT and CDR2 SNEGSKA (reference sequence). As DNA, the CDR3 is TGCAGTGCTAGAGTAAACAGGGGGAGGAACATTCAGTACTTC. As protein: CSARVNRGRNIQYF.

The V and J genes are TRBV13 and TRBJ2-3, with TRBD1 matching over 8 bases. Germline CDR1 is PRHDT and CDR2 is FYEKMQ (reference sequence). CDR3 length: 14 amino acids. Unmatched junction bases numbered 6, after V lost 5 bases and J lost 5 bases. CDR3 in DNA: TGTGCCAGCAGCACTCGCAGGGGGCAAGATACGCAGTATTTT. It codes for CASSTRRGQDTQYF.

The rearrangement links TRBV18 to TRBJ1-1; no definite D call. This CDR3 has 13 amino acids. Germline V CDR1 and CDR2: KGHSH, LQKENI. Trimming stripped 10 bases from V and 1 base from J, with 13 bases between. CDR3 coding DNA: TGTGCCACAAAAAGTCAACCGAACACTGAAGCTTTCTTT. Translating it yields CATKSQPNTEAFF.

This clonotype was observed a few times. A read error is possible here, since a much larger clone lies one base away. The chain combines TRBV7-2 with TRBJ2-1; no definite D call. This CDR3 has 13 residues. CDR1 and CDR2 (germline): SGHTA, FQGNSA. The CDR3 DNA reads as TGTGCCGGCAGCCCTACACCGTACAATGAGCAGTTCTTC. Amino acid sequence: CAGSPTPYNEQFF.

The V call is TRBV5-5, the J call TRBJ1-2, with 9 bases lining up with TRBD1. CDR1 and CDR2 from the germline V gene are SGHKS and YYEKEE (reference sequence). The CDR3 covers 14 residues. With 7 bases clipped from V and 9 bases from J, the junction kept 13 bases outside the gene matches. The CDR3 nucleotides read TGTGCCAGCTCCTATGGACAGGGGAGTTATAGCTACACCTTC. Translated: CASSYGQGSYSYTF.

This clonotype was seen at least ten times. V and J are TRBV27 and TRBJ2-5; TRBD1 matches at 7 bases. Trimming at V came to 5 bases and at J to 2 bases, leaving 8 bases not matched to a gene. The CDR3 length is 15 residues. Germline V gene data show CDR1 as MNHEY and CDR2 as SMNVEV (reference sequence). The CDR3: CASSPLGRGQETQYF. The DNA for the CDR3 is TGTGCCAGCAGTCCCCTCGGCAGGGGGCAAGAGACCCAGTACTTC.

This chain links TRBV20-1 with TRBJ2-3; 7 bases fit TRBD2. This CDR3 is built from 13 residues. Germline trimming cut 7 bases from V and 4 bases from J; bases unmatched to any gene: 8. Looked up from germline, CDR1 is DFQATT and CDR2 is SNEGSKA (reference sequence). Written as DNA, the CDR3 is TGCAGTGTGAACGGGAGGAGGTCAGATACGCAGTATTTT. As protein: CSVNGRRSDTQYF.

The sample holds many counts of this clonotype. V and J are TRBV28 and TRBJ1-1, with D unclear. V was clipped by 3 bases and J by 1 base, with 6 bases between them. Germline V gives CDR1 MDHEN, CDR2 SYDVKM. The CDR3 runs to 13 residues. This chain's CDR3 is CASSFSGNTEAFF. The DNA of the CDR3 is TGTGCCAGCAGTTTCTCAGGGAACACTGAAGCTTTCTTT.

This clonotype was detected many times. CDR3 coding DNA: TGCAGCGTATCGCGACTAGCGGGGGGGCCCTCAGATACGCAGTATTTT. Protein: CSVSRLAGGPSDTQYF. The chain carries TRBV29-1 and TRBJ2-3, with 14 bases lining up with TRBD2. The CDR3 has 16 amino acids. After removal of 6 bases from V and 4 bases from J, the junction contained 9 bases not matched to a gene. Germline V gene sequence: CDR1 SQVTM, CDR2 ANQGSEA.

This clonotype was picked up many times. V and J are TRBV11-2 and TRBJ2-4; 10 bases match TRBD1. Germline V gene data show CDR1 as SGHAT and CDR2 as FQNNGV. J was trimmed by 8 bases and V by 3 bases; bases with no gene match: 4. This CDR3 comprises 14 residues. The CDR3: CASSFGTGDDIQYF. The DNA of the CDR3 is TGTGCCAGCAGCTTCGGGACAGGGGATGACATTCAGTACTTC.

This clonotype came up many times. The chain has TRBV2 and TRBJ1-5; 8 nucleotides agree with TRBD1. The CDR3 contains 14 residues. Germline CDR1 SNHLY, CDR2 FYNNEI. Unmatched junction bases numbered 4, after V lost 4 bases and J lost 5 bases. The DNA of the CDR3 is TGTGCCAGCAGTGTCGGACAGGGAGATCAGCCCCAGCATTTT. The encoded protein is CASSVGQGDQPQHF.

Ten or more counts support this clonotype. The CDR3 loop is CASSQYPDTQYF. CDR3 bases: TGTGCCAGCAGCCAGTACCCAGATACGCAGTATTTT. This sequence joins TRBV3-1 and TRBJ2-3; no reliable D call. Germline loops: CDR1 LGHDT, CDR2 YNNKEL (reference sequence). CDR3 length: 12 residues. Trimming left V 3 bases short and J 4 bases short, with 5 bases between.

V usage is TRBV28 and J usage is TRBJ2-1, with D possibly TRBD1 on 6 matching bases. CDR1 and CDR2 from the germline V gene are MDHEN and SYDVKM. The CDR3 contains 15 residues. The germline V and J ends were trimmed by 6 bases and 5 bases, with 17 bases remaining between them. The CDR3 DNA sequence: TGTGCCAGCAGACCCCCTGGACAGTCAGACAATGAGCAGTTCTTC. Translation: CASRPPGQSDNEQFF.

This clonotype was detected only a few times. The V gene is TRBV29-1, the J gene TRBJ2-5; 12 bases fit TRBD2. V lost 0 bases and J lost 5; bases outside the gene matches: 7. The CDR3 is 16 residues long. Germline V lookup: CDR1 SQVTM, CDR2 ANQGSEA. CDR3 sequence (DNA): TGCAGCGTTGAAGACCCATCTAGCGGGAGGGGGGAGACCCAGTACTTC. As protein: CSVEDPSSGRGETQYF. The variable domain in full, completed from reference TRBV29-1 and TRBJ2-5, reads SAVISQKPSRDICQRGTSLTIQCQVDSQVTMMFWYRQQPGQSLTLIATANQGSEATYESGFVIDKFPISRPNLTFSTLTVSNMSPEDSSIYLCSVEDPSSGRGETQYFGPGTRLLVL.

The CDR3 reads CASSQVVGGETQYF. In DNA form, the CDR3 reads TGCGCCAGCAGCCAAGTCGTGGGGGGAGAGACCCAGTACTTC. The genes are TRBV4-1 and TRBJ2-5, with D tentatively TRBD2 (6 bases). Germline V gene lookup returns CDR1 MGHRA and CDR2 YSYEKL. The CDR3 loop spans 14 amino acids. Trimming shortened V by 1 base and J by 4 bases, and 10 bases separated the two germline ends.

This clonotype showed up many times. The DNA for the CDR3 is TGTGCCATCAGCCGGGACAGGGAAGAGACCCAGTACTTC. Translated: CAISRDREETQYF. V and J are TRBV10-3 and TRBJ2-5, with 9 bases fitting TRBD1. There are 13 residues in the CDR3. Looked up from germline, CDR1 is ENHRY and CDR2 is SYGVKD. Germline trimming cut 6 bases from V and 3 bases from J; bases unmatched to any gene: 2.

This clonotype has a count of ten or more. The chain uses TRBV20-1 and TRBJ1-2; 9 bases map to TRBD1. The germline gives CDR1 DFQATT, CDR2 SNEGSKA (reference sequence). The CDR3 contains 14 residues. The J segment lost 1 base and the V segment lost 4 bases, leaving 4 bases of the junction unmatched. CDR3 sequence: CSAKRTGVNYGYTF. The CDR3 DNA follows: TGCAGTGCTAAGAGGACAGGGGTTAACTATGGCTACACCTTC.

This clonotype was seen repeatedly, ten times or more. This chain uses TRBV28 with TRBJ1-2; D is uncertain. Trimming cost V 6 bases and J 8 bases, with 13 bases left between them. Per the germline V gene, CDR1 is MDHEN and CDR2 is SYDVKM. The CDR3 is 12 residues long. As DNA, the CDR3 is TGTGCCAGCAGCTTCCTAAGAGGAGGCTACACCTTC. This codes for CASSFLRGGYTF.

There are a few counts of this clonotype. The chain employs TRBV7-8 and TRBJ1-1; the D is unclear. Deletions cut 0 bases from V and 1 base from J, with 12 bases between. Germline loops: CDR1 SGHVS, CDR2 FQNEAQ. The CDR3 loop spans 16 amino acids. CDR3 DNA sequence: TGTGCCAGCAGCTTAGCGCAGGCAACCTCGAACACTGAAGCTTTCTTT. Its translation: CASSLAQATSNTEAFF. The complete variable domain, with remaining parts taken from reference TRBV7-8 and TRBJ1-1, reads GAGVSQSPRYKVAKRGQDVALRCDPISGHVSLFWYQQALGQGPEFLTYFQNEAQLDKSGLPSDRFFAERPEGSVSTLKIQRTQQEDSAVYLCASSLAQATSNTEAFFGQGTRLTVV.

This chain links TRBV7-2 with TRBJ1-1; the D is unclear. V lost 5 bases to trimming and J lost 1 base, with 11 bases between them. This CDR3 comprises 14 residues. The germline CDR1 and CDR2 sequences are SGHTA and FQGNSA. The chain's CDR3 is CASSRTVTNTEAFF. In DNA form, the CDR3 reads TGTGCCAGCAGCAGGACGGTAACGAACACTGAAGCTTTCTTT.

A note on this clonotype: A much larger clone differs from this one at a single base, so this may be a read error. The CDR3: CTSSQVSGAEQFF. CDR3 nucleotide sequence: TGTACCAGCAGCCAAGTGAGCGGGGCCGAGCAGTTCTTC. The chain carries TRBV3-1 and TRBJ2-1; 7 bases align to TRBD2. Germline V gene lookup returns CDR1 LGHDT and CDR2 YNNKEL (reference sequence). The CDR3 consists of 13 residues.

The chain is built from TRBV28 and TRBJ2-2, with a weak D call TRBD2 (7 bases). This CDR3 spans 14 amino acids. Trimming took off 2 bases at V and 7 bases at J, with 11 bases between the two ends. Germline values: CDR1 MDHEN, CDR2 SYDVKM. CDR3 DNA sequence: TGTGCCAGCAGTTTAACAGGGAGGGGCGGGGAGCTGTTTTTT. This encodes CASSLTGRGGELFF.

At least ten counts were recorded for this clonotype. The V and J genes are TRBV5-1 and TRBJ2-2; maybe TRBD1 (5 bases). CDR1 SGHRS and CDR2 YFSETQ come from the germline V gene. This CDR3 comprises 13 residues. Trimming took 4 bases from V and 4 from J, leaving 8 bases between them. The CDR3 loop is CASSVTVTGELFF. The CDR3 region has the DNA TGCGCCAGCAGCGTGACAGTCACCGGGGAGCTGTTTTTT.

V and J are TRBV5-1 and TRBJ2-3; D might be TRBD1 or TRBD2, each matching 6 bases. With 7 bases removed from V and 1 base from J, the gap between germline ends came to 16 bases. Germline CDR1 is SGHRS and CDR2 is YFSETQ. The CDR3 sequence is 15 residues long. The CDR3 here is CASGSEGGRTDTQYF. Here the CDR3 DNA reads TGCGCCAGCGGCTCCGAAGGGGGGCGCACAGATACGCAGTATTTT. Filled out from reference TRBV5-1 and TRBJ2-3, the complete variable domain reads KAGVTQTPRYLIKTRGQQVTLSCSPISGHRSVSWYQQTPGQGLQFLFEYFSETQRNKGNFPGRFSGRQFSNSRSEMNVSTLELGDSALYLCASGSEGGRTDTQYFGPGTRLTVL.

This clonotype was seen repeatedly, ten times or more. The chain combines TRBV20-1 with TRBJ1-2; a possible D gene is TRBD1 (6 bases). The CDR3 is 15 amino acids. Per the germline V gene, CDR1 is DFQATT and CDR2 is SNEGSKA (reference sequence). Trimming removed 1 base from V and 4 bases from J, with 16 bases in between. The CDR3 DNA follows: TGCAGTGCTAGAGTCTGGACAGCTTCTGGCTATGGCTACACCTTC. As protein: CSARVWTASGYGYTF.

This clonotype has just a few counts. The chain uses TRBV28 and TRBJ2-3, with unresolved D. Trimming took 6 bases from V and 0 from J, leaving 13 bases between them. The CDR3 sequence is 15 residues long. CDR1 is MDHEN, CDR2 SYDVKM, per germline. CDR3 DNA: TGTGCCAGCAGGAACCCCCGATTTAGCACAGATACGCAGTATTTT. It is translated as CASRNPRFSTDTQYF.

This clonotype was detected ten times or more. This chain connects TRBV5-1 to TRBJ2-3; the D is unclear. CDR1 is SGHRS and CDR2 is YFSETQ in the germline V gene. This CDR3 contains 15 residues. V dropped 5 bases and J dropped 0 bases, with 13 bases sitting between them. The CDR3 nucleotides read TGCGCCAGCAGGGTACTCGGTCTTAGCACAGATACGCAGTATTTT. Translated: CASRVLGLSTDTQYF.